The present entry profiles one T cell receptor beta chain with its context. Its target is unknown. Germline V gives CDR1 SGHTA, CDR2 FQGNSA. Trimming cost V 1 base and J 13 bases; bases outside gene matches: 3. This CDR3 has 14 residues. The whole isolated RNA underwent reverse transcription, so sequencing captured expressed TCRB transcripts. TCRdb's table, derived via immunoSEQ multiplex PCR, lists solely in-frame clones and lacks some. The sample has roughly 150,000 clones; roughly 9% are singletons. The entry originates in a study of beta chain features in type 1 diabetes. Study-wide points: Shorter TCRB CDR3s, moderately but significantly so, marked every one of the four CD4+ subsets in Type 1 diabetes patients.

The V call is TRBV7-2, the J call TRBJ2-1; 14 bases map to TRBD2. The sample taken for sequencing was central memory CD4+ T cells from blood. The TCR comes from a woman aged 25 to 39 with type 1 diabetes. CDR3 amino acids: CASSLGLAGGSQFF. CDR3 bases: TGTGCCAGCAGCTTAGGACTAGCGGGAGGGTCTCAGTTCTTC.